This T cell receptor (beta chain) was documented in a study of blood T cell repertoires in COVID-19. Per the original data handling: Researchers report that nucleated cell counts were estimated from reference gene primer amplification. Libraries were prepared by immunoSEQ multiplex PCR; TCRdb keeps only in-frame clonotypes and omits some of them. V and J calls and clone size are as listed in that table; D and trimming were resolved from the DNA. The sample contains about 210,000 clones, roughly four fifths of which appear only once. The V gene's germline CDR1 is MNHEY and CDR2 SMNVEV (reference sequence). Trimming took 5 bases from V and 6 from J, leaving 23 bases between them. The CDR3 runs to 16 residues.

The rearrangement joins TRBV27 to TRBJ2-7; D is perhaps TRBD1 (6 bases). The clonotype was recovered from a woman between 40 and 50 years old with acute or convalescent COVID-19. The material sequenced was peripheral blood. CDR3 sequence: CASSHAGTSTSGEQYF. The CDR3 DNA reads as TGTGCCAGCAGTCACGCCGGGACATCAACGTCTGGCGAGCAGTACTTC.